The 11 T cell receptor beta chains reported below all come from one sample, sequenced in a study of T cell repertoires in cytomegalovirus infection. TCRdb recomputed calls from the reads with MiXCR, one row per CDR3 protein. Of 750,000 to 900,000 distinct CDR3 sequences in the sample, roughly 29% were seen once. Their specific antigens are unknown. The specimen comprised cultured CD8+ T cells from PBMCs, sampled from culture after CMV antigen stimulation. These receptors came from a human donor in good health (CMV status not recorded). Some clones in this sample may be carry-over from other donors' samples.

This rearrangement joins TRBV7-6 to TRBJ1-6; D might be TRBD1 (6 bases). V lost 5 bases to trimming and J lost 1 base, with 12 bases between them. Germline V lookup: CDR1 SGHVS, CDR2 FNYEAQ. This CDR3 has 16 residues. The CDR3 spells CASSHMDRSYNSPLHF. CDR3 nucleotides: TGTGCCAGCAGCCACATGGACAGATCCTATAATTCACCCCTCCACTTT.

The genes are TRBV7-6 and TRBJ1-5; maybe TRBD1 (6 bases). The germline V gene encodes CDR1 SGHVS and CDR2 FNYEAQ. The CDR3 covers 14 residues. Trimming removed 5 bases from V and 7 bases from J, with 15 bases in between. CDR3 residues: CASSPTQGRQPQHF. As DNA, the CDR3 is TGTGCCAGCAGCCCTACCCAGGGGAGACAGCCCCAGCATTTT.

This clonotype was seen repeatedly, ten times or more. The rearrangement uses TRBV7-8 and TRBJ2-7; TRBD1 matches at 9 bases. Germline CDR1 SGHVS, CDR2 FQNEAQ. J gave up 3 bases and V 5 bases, and 8 bases lay outside the gene matches. This CDR3 is built from 15 residues. This chain's CDR3 is CASSTRDRALYEQYF. CDR3 DNA sequence: TGTGCCAGCAGCACCCGGGACAGGGCACTCTACGAGCAGTACTTC.

The V call is TRBV7-6, the J call TRBJ2-1; no firm D call. V was pared by 5 bases and J by 9 bases, with 11 bases between. CDR3 size: 12 residues. From germline, CDR1 is SGHVS and CDR2 FNYEAQ. The CDR3 nucleotides are TGTGCCAGCAGCCGAATCGAAACTGAGCAGTTCTTC. Translated, it gives CASSRIETEQFF.

The chain employs TRBV7-9 and TRBJ2-2, with 10 bases lining up with TRBD1. Germline loops: CDR1 SEHNR, CDR2 FQNEAQ (reference sequence). After removal of 3 bases from V and 3 bases from J, the junction contained 4 bases not matched to a gene. The CDR3 is 16 residues long. CDR3 in DNA: TGTGCCAGCAGCTTCCGGGACAGGGGTCACACCGGGGAGCTGTTTTTT. It translates to CASSFRDRGHTGELFF. Full variable domain (remainder filled in from reference TRBV7-9 and TRBJ2-2): DTGVSQNPRHKITKRGQNVTFRCDPISEHNRLYWYRQTLGQGPEFLTYFQNEAQLEKSRLLSDRFSAERPKGSFSTLEIQRTEQGDSAMYLCASSFRDRGHTGELFFGEGSRLTVL.

About this clonotype: This may be a read error: a much more frequent sequence differs by one nucleotide. This rearrangement joins TRBV7-2 to TRBJ2-2; 10 nucleotides align to TRBD2. This CDR3 has 16 residues. The germline CDR1 and CDR2 sequences are SGHTA and FQGNSA. The CDR3 DNA follows: TGTGCCAGTCTACAGCGGGGGGGCAGGAACACCGTGGAGCTGTTTTTT. It codes for CASLQRGGRNTVELFF.

This clonotype was seen at least ten times. The gene calls are TRBV6-1 and TRBJ1-5; 9 bases line up with TRBD1. The length of the CDR3 is 18 residues. Per the germline V gene, CDR1 is MNHNS and CDR2 is SASEGT. V was clipped by 3 bases and J by 1 base; unmatched bases: 10. The CDR3 nucleotides are TGTGCCAGCAGTGACGAGACAGGGGGTGTCGTAAGCAATCAGCCCCAGCATTTT. Its translation is CASSDETGGVVSNQPQHF.

The chain combines TRBV20-1 with TRBJ1-2; 8 nucleotides match TRBD1. The CDR3 loop spans 14 amino acids. The junction had 1 base not matched to a gene; V was cut back by 1 base and J by 0 bases. Germline V gene data show CDR1 as DFQATT and CDR2 as SNEGSKA (reference sequence). CDR3 bases: TGCAGTGCTAGAGGGACAGGGACTAACTATGGCTACACCTTC. This sequence encodes CSARGTGTNYGYTF.

Many counts were recorded for this clonotype. The rearrangement joins TRBV7-2 to TRBJ2-1; unclear D gene. V lost 3 bases, J lost 10 bases, and 10 bases lay in between. Germline V CDR1 and CDR2: SGHTA, FQGNSA. There are 12 residues in the CDR3. The CDR3 sequence is CASSFGRFEQFF. The DNA for the CDR3 is TGTGCCAGCAGCTTCGGACGATTCGAGCAGTTCTTC.

This clonotype was detected ten times or more. The gene calls are TRBV7-2 and TRBJ2-1; the match to TRBD2 covers 7 bases. The germline gives CDR1 SGHTA, CDR2 FQGNSA. The CDR3 contains 15 residues. The trim removed 5 bases at V and 3 bases at J, leaving 7 bases unmatched. CDR3 DNA: TGTGCCAGCAGCCCTTGGGGGGAGGGCTACAATGAGCAGTTCTTC. Its protein is CASSPWGEGYNEQFF.

This clonotype was counted only a few times. The genes are TRBV7-6 and TRBJ2-7, with 8 bases lining up with TRBD1. The CDR3 is 14 amino acids. Unmatched junction bases numbered 2, after V lost 1 base and J lost 3 bases. The V gene's germline CDR1 is SGHVS and CDR2 FNYEAQ. In DNA form, the CDR3 reads TGTGCCAGCAGCTTAGGACAGGGGATCTACGAGCAGTACGTC. It codes for CASSLGQGIYEQYV.